The rows below give T cell receptor beta chains drawn from one sample of a study of shared clonotypes between healthy human individuals. Sequenced by immunoSEQ multiplex PCR; TCRdb stores in-frame clones only, minus some. The sample includes nearly 1,000,000 clones, around three quarters of them seen just once. Material for sequencing was memory CD4+ T cells sorted from blood. The receptors derive from a man between 18 and 29 years old in good health. Each CDR3 is given with its conserved first and last residue. A D gene is named only where the DNA matches it firmly. Clone size is stated in some rows and not others, as once, few, many or a class when expanded.

j_gene | v_gene | abundance | d_gene | CDR3nt | CDR3aa
TRBJ1-3 | TRBV6-1 | - | - | TGTGCCAGCAGTGAATGGGGGGGAGGGCGTTCCTCTGGAAACACCATATATTTT | CASSEWGGGRSSGNTIYF
TRBJ1-2 | TRBV10-3 | - | - | TGTGCCATCAGTGAGTCGTGGAGTAACTATGGCTACACCTTC | CAISESWSNYGYTF
TRBJ1-1 | TRBV27 | - | - | TGTGCCAGCAGCGGGAGAAGCAGGGCGTTGGCTTTCTTT | CASSGRSRALAFF
TRBJ1-6 | TRBV19 | few | TRBD1 | TGTGCCAGTAGTGCAAAACCCCCGGGACAGGGGAGTTCACCCCTCCACTTT | CASSAKPPGQGSSPLHF
TRBJ1-2 | TRBV11-2 | - | - | TGTGCCAGCAGCTTAGATCCTGCGGGGTATGGCTACACCTTC | CASSLDPAGYGYTF
TRBJ1-2 | TRBV7-8 | - | - | TGTGCCAGCAGCGCCACGAGGGGCTACACCTTC | CASSATRGYTF
TRBJ2-6 | TRBV10-3 | - | TRBD2 | TGTGCCGCCCAGGATCCGCGGGAGGCCTCTGGGGCCAACGTCCTGACTTTC | CAAQDPREASGANVLTF
TRBJ2-5 | TRBV29-1 | few | TRBD2 | TGCAGCGTTGCCTCGGGGGGACCGGACCGAGAGACCCAGTACTTC | CSVASGGPDRETQYF
TRBJ2-1 | TRBV11-2 | - | - | TGTGCCAGCAGCTTAGACCAGGAGGGATACAATGAGCAGTTCTTC | CASSLDQEGYNEQFF
TRBJ2-5 | TRBV14 | - | TRBD2 | TGTGCCAGCAGCCAACCGACTAGCGGGAGGTTGGAGACCCAGTACTTC | CASSQPTSGRLETQYF
TRBJ1-6 | TRBV7-9 | once | TRBD1 | TGTGCCAGCAGCCCCGGACAGGGTCTCCCCCTCCACTTT | CASSPGQGLPLHF
TRBJ2-4 | TRBV28 | - | TRBD2 | TGTGCCACCGACGGGGGGTTGCGAACCAAAAACATTCAGTACTTC | CATDGGLRTKNIQYF
TRBJ2-5 | TRBV5-1 | - | TRBD2 | TGCGCCAGCAGCTTGGGTAGCGGGAGCGGGGAGACCCAGTACTTC | CASSLGSGSGETQYF
TRBJ2-5 | TRBV6-1 | - | - | TGTGCCAGCAATAGTAAGGGGGGTTGGGAGACCCAGTACTTC | CASNSKGGWETQYF
TRBJ2-3 | TRBV7-9 | - | - | TGTGCCAGCAGCTTCGCGTGGGGGAACACAGATACGCAGTATTTT | CASSFAWGNTDTQYF
TRBJ1-1 | TRBV18 | - | - | TGTGCCAGCTCTCGGCTTGGGGCACAGAACACTGAAGCTTTCTTT | CASSRLGAQNTEAFF
TRBJ2-7 | TRBV27 | - | - | TGTGCCAGCAGTTTATCTTCCTACGAGCAGTACTTC | CASSLSSYEQYF
TRBJ2-7 | TRBV10-2 | - | - | TGCGCCAGCAGTGACGTAGTAGAGCAGTACTTC | CASSDVVEQYF
TRBJ2-1 | TRBV10-3 | - | - | TGTGCCATCAGTGAAGGGTCGAGGGGGGGGAACAATGAGCAGTTCTTC | CAISEGSRGGNNEQFF
TRBJ1-2 | TRBV28 | - | TRBD1 | TGTGCCAGCAGTCTGGCCGGGACAGGGGGCGGCGGCTACACCTTC | CASSLAGTGGGGYTF
TRBJ2-3 | TRBV6-1 | - | - | TGTGCCAGCAGTGAACTGGGCCAGACCCCGGATACGCAGTATTTT | CASSELGQTPDTQYF
TRBJ2-3 | TRBV29-1 | few | TRBD2 | TGCAGCGTTGTCTACCCGGGGGGTAGCACAGATACGCAGTATTTT | CSVVYPGGSTDTQYF
TRBJ2-3 | TRBV9 | - | TRBD1 | TGTGCCAGCAGCGTAGACGGGACAGGGACGACAGATACGCAGTATTTT | CASSVDGTGTTDTQYF
TRBJ1-2 | TRBV18 | once | - | TGTGCCAGCTCGTCCGGGCCTAACTATGGCTACACCTTC | CASSSGPNYGYTF
TRBJ2-1 | TRBV9 | - | TRBD2 | TGTGCCAGCAGCGTAGGACTAGCGGGAGCCGTTTCCTACAATGAGCAGTTCTTC | CASSVGLAGAVSYNEQFF
TRBJ1-1 | TRBV27 | - | - | TGTGCCAGCAGTTTCTCGGGGCCCGGGCAAGCTTTCTTT | CASSFSGPGQAFF
TRBJ2-5 | TRBV6-5 | - | TRBD1 | TGTGCCAGCAGTTACGATGGGACAGCCCAAGAGACCCAGTACTTC | CASSYDGTAQETQYF
TRBJ2-7 | TRBV11-3 | - | - | TGTGCCAGCAGCTTAGAGGGGACCGTCAGCTCCTACGAGCAGTACTTC | CASSLEGTVSSYEQYF